This T cell receptor (beta chain) was recovered during a study of blood T cell repertoires in COVID-19. Overall study context: Sites in the United States, Italy and Spain provided acute and convalescent COVID-19 samples. PBMCs, B-cell-depleted T cells, or T cells were the source of the cDNA or gDNA that made up the material.

Authors' processing steps: Nucleated cell counts were estimated from reference gene primer amplification. Here immunoSEQ multiplex PCR was the method, and the copy in TCRdb shows in-frame clones only, minus some. D and trimming were read from the DNA, whereas the V and J calls and clone size are those reported in that table. The data contain 350,000 to 400,000 clones, around 91% of them seen just once; the ten biggest clones take up roughly 1%. V lost 4 bases, J lost 3 bases, and 5 bases lay in between. Germline-derived CDR1 and CDR2 are SGHDT and YYEEEE. The CDR3 has 12 residues. The clonotype was recovered from a man aged 18 to 30 who had recovered from COVID-19. The genes are TRBV5-6 and TRBJ1-5; D unresolved. Sequenced material: PBMCs or T cells enriched from blood (not recorded which). CDR3 DNA sequence: TGTGCCAGCAGCCGACTCAATCAGCCCCAGCATTTT. It is translated as CASSRLNQPQHF.